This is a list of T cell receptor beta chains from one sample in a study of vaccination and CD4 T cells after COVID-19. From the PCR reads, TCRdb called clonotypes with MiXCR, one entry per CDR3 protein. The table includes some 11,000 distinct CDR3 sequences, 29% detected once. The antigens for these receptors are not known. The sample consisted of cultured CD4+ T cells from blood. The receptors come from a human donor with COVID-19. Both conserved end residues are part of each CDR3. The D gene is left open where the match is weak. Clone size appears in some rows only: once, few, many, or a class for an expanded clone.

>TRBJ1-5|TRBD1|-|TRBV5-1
TGCGCCAGCAGTTCCGGGACAGGCGATTACTCTAGCAATCAGCCCCAGCATTTT
CASSSGTGDYSSNQPQHF
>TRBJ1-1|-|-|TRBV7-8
TGTGCCAGCAGCCCTCCGGGACAATCGAACACTGAAGCTTTCTTT
CASSPPGQSNTEAFF
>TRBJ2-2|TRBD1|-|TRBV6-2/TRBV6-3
TGTGCCAGCAGGTTTATGGACAGGGGAAGCACCGGGGAGCTGTTTTTT
CASRFMDRGSTGELFF
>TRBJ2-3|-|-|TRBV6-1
TGTGCCAGCAGTCCAGCAAGACACCAGGGCACAGATACGCAGTATTTT
CASSPARHQGTDTQYF
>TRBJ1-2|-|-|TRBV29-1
TGCAGCGGCGGGACCGATCGAGACTACACCTTC
CSGGTDRDYTF
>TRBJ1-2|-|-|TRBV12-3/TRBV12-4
TGTGCCAGCCAAGATGCAGGTTGGCACGGCTACACCTTC
CASQDAGWHGYTF
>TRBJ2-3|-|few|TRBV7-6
TGTGCCAGCAGCCTGAATGAGGGATTAGATACGCAGTATTTT
CASSLNEGLDTQYF
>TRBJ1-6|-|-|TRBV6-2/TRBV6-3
TGTGCCAGCAGTGACCAATCGAGCTCCTATAATTCACCCCTCCACTTT
CASSDQSSSYNSPLHF
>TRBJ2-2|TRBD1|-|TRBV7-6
TGTGCCAGCAGCCGACCGGGGGGGACAGGGGGGCCCGGGGAGCTGTTTTTT
CASSRPGGTGGPGELFF
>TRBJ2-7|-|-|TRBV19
TGTGCCAGTAGTATGGCCGGGGTTTCCTACGAGCAGTACTTC
CASSMAGVSYEQYF
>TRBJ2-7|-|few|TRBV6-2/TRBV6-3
TGTGCCAGCAGTGAGTCAGCCTACGAGCAGTACTTC
CASSESAYEQYF
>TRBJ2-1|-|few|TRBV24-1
TGTGCCACCAGTGATGGGGCTATTGACGGGCATGAGCAGTTCTTC
CATSDGAIDGHEQFF
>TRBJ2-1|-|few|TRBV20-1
TGCAGTGCTATAACGGGGGCGTACAATGAGCAGTTCTTC
CSAITGAYNEQFF
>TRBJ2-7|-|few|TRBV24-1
TGTGCCACCAGTGATCGACTTTCACATATCGGATGCGAGCAGTACTTC
CATSDRLSHIGCEQYF
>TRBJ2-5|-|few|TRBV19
TGTGCCACTAGGGTCGGAGAGACCCAGTACTTC
CATRVGETQYF
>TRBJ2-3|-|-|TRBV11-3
TGTGCCAGCAGCCCAACTTCTGGGGATACGCAGTATTTT
CASSPTSGDTQYF
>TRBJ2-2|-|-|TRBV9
TGTGCCAGCAGCGTAGCTATGGGGGGGCAAGGCACCGGTGAGCTGTTTTTT
CASSVAMGGQGTGELFF
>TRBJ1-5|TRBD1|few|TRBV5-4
TGTGCCAGCAGCCAGGGACAGGGTACCAATCAGCCCCAGCATTTT
CASSQGQGTNQPQHF
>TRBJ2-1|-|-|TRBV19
TGTGCCAGTAGTATAGACGGGTACAATGAGCAGTTCTTC
CASSIDGYNEQFF
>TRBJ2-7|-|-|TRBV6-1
TGTGCCAGCAGTAAAGTCCTCCAGGGGAGCTCCTACGAGCAGTACTTC
CASSKVLQGSSYEQYF
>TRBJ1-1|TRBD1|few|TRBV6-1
TGTGCCAGCAGTCCCCCGGGACAGGGGGCGGCAAGGGCTTTCTTT
CASSPPGQGAARAFF
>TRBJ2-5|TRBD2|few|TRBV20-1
TGCAGTGCGGAGAACCTAGCGGGGGGGCCGAAGACCCAGTACTTC
CSAENLAGGPKTQYF
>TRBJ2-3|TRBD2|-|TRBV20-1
TGCAGCACCCTAGCGGGGGCCTTTCGAGATACGCAGTATTTT
CSTLAGAFRDTQYF
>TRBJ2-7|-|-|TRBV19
TGTGCCAGTAGTATAGATCACAGGTCCGGCGCGCAGTACTTC
CASSIDHRSGAQYF
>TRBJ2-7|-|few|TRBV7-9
TGTGCCAGCAGCTCACCCACGTGGAGCGAGCAGTACTTC
CASSSPTWSEQYF
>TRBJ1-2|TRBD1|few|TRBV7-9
TGTGCCAGCAGATCTTACGACAGGGACTATGGCTACACCTTC
CASRSYDRDYGYTF
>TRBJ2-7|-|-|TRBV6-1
TGTGCCAGCAGACCCTCTTATGGTATCCACGAGCAGTACTTC
CASRPSYGIHEQYF
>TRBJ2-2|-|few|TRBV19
TGTGCCAGTAGACGACAGTCGAACACCGGGGAGCTGTTTTTT
CASRRQSNTGELFF
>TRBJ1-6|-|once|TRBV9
TGTGCCAGCAGCGGAGAGGGGGACGGGAGCTCCTATAATTCACCCCTCCACTTT
CASSGEGDGSSYNSPLHF
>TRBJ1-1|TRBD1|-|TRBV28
TGTGCCAGCACCCGGACAGGGGGGAACACTGAAGCTTTCTTT
CASTRTGGNTEAFF
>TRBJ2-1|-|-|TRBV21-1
TGTGCCAGCAGCAATCAGGGGGACCCTGAGTGGTTCTTC
CASSNQGDPEWFF
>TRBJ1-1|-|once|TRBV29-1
TGCAGCGTTGATAGGACGGGGAACACTGAAGCTTTCTTT
CSVDRTGNTEAFF
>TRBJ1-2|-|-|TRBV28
TGTGCCAGCACTGGACCGACGACTGGCTACACCTTC
CASTGPTTGYTF
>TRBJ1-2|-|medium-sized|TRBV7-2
TGTGCCAGCAGCCTCGGGGGGCCGGGGGGCTACACCTTC
CASSLGGPGGYTF
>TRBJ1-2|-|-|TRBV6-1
TGTGCCAGCATAAGCGAGGGGCATAGGGACTATGGCTACACCTTC
CASISEGHRDYGYTF
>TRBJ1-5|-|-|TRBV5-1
TGCGCCAGCAGCTTGGACGGAAAACGCAATCAGCCCCAGCATTTT
CASSLDGKRNQPQHF
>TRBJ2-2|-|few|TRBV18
TGTGCCAGCTCACCTGCCGGGGAGCTGTTTTTT
CASSPAGELFF
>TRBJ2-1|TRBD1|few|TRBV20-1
TGCAGTGCTAGGCAACAGGGGACTGAGCAGTTCTTC
CSARQQGTEQFF